This TCR beta chain derives from a study of CD8+ T cells in alopecia areata. Study-level background: Treatment comprised oral tofacitinib, 5 to 10 mg twice daily, in treated patients. Tofacitinib lasted 6 to 18 months, then 6 months off drug.

Extraction and reverse transcription of RNA yielded cDNA as the sequencing template. TCRdb keeps only in-frame clones here, not all; method: immunoSEQ multiplex PCR. The profile covers 100,000 to 150,000 clones, with around 49% appearing a single time and about 17% taken by the ten largest. CDR1 and CDR2 from the germline V gene are LNHNV and YYDKDF (reference sequence). The ends were cut back, 3 bases at V and 2 bases at J, with 17 bases in the middle. There are 16 residues in the CDR3. This TCR derives from a human donor with alopecia areata. This rearrangement joins TRBV15 to TRBJ2-7; tentative D call: TRBD2 (5 bases). The source was CD8+ T cells sorted from blood, collected at week 0. DNA of the CDR3: TGTGCCACCAGCAGTCCCGAGGCGGGTAGACCCTACGAGCAGTACTTC. This codes for CATSSPEAGRPYEQYF.